This paragraph covers one TCR beta chain sequence. Its antigen is undetermined. Amplification yielded TCR beta CDR3 regions, with RNA transcripts as the source. An initial round of RT-PCR targeting the TCR CDR3 relied on the HTBI primer set. Via MiXCR, TCRdb re-called the multiplex PCR reads, giving one row per CDR3 protein. The sample lists hundreds of thousands of distinct CDR3 sequences, 17% seen once, with about 16% in the top ten. Unmatched junction bases numbered 2, after V lost 1 base and J lost 1 base. The germline V gene has CDR1 LGHNA and CDR2 YNFKEQ. This CDR3 is built from 16 residues. The data originate from a study of T cells in Graves' hyperthyroidism and ophthalmopathy. Across the whole study: Specimen type is peripheral blood, collected at initial diagnosis prior to any treatment. Study results and limitations: Expanded thyroid clonotypes (above 0.001) were mostly also found in blood.

Clinical Activity Scores of at least 3, NOSPECS grades of at least 4 and durations under 3 months characterized ophthalmopathy patients. V and J are TRBV4-2 and TRBJ2-3, with TRBD2 matching over 10 bases. Sequencing input: blood. The receptor was derived from a woman younger than 35 with Graves' ophthalmopathy. The DNA of the CDR3 is TGTGCCAGCAGCCAAGTCCTAGCGGGGGGCACAGATACGCAGTATTTT. Its translation: CASSQVLAGGTDTQYF.